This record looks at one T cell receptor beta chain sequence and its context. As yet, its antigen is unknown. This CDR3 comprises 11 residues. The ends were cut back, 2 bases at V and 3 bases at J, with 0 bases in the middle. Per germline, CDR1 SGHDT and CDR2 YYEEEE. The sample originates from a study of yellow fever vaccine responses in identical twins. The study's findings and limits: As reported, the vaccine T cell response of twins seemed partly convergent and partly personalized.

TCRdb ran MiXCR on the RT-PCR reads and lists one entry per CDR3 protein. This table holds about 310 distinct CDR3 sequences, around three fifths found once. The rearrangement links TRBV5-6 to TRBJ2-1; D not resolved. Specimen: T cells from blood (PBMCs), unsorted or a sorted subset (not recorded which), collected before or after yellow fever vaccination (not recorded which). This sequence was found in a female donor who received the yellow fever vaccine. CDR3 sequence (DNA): TGTGCCAGCAGCTTCTACAATGAGCAGTTCTTC. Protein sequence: CASSFYNEQFF. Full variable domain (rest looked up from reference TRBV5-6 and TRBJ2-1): DAGVTQSPTHLIKTRGQQVTLRCSPKSGHDTVSWYQQALGQGPQFIFQYYEEEERQRGNFPDRFSGHQFPNYSSELNVNALLLGDSALYLCASSFYNEQFFGPGTRLTVL.